These T cell receptor beta chains were read from a single sample in a study of T cell changes during pregnancy in multiple sclerosis. The protocol was immunoSEQ multiplex PCR, while the TCRdb copy is restricted to in-frame clones and leaves out a portion. Of around 100,000 clones in the sample, more than 80% were seen once. Here the sequenced sample was peripheral blood, taken in the second trimester of pregnancy. These receptors all come from a female donor with multiple sclerosis, enrolled in a pregnancy study. CDR3s leave out the opening cysteine and the closing phenylalanine or tryptophan. Clone size is shown for a subset of rows, as once, few, many or a class of expanded clone.

. | TRBV11-2 | ASSERGGLSLYNEQF
. | TRBV11-2 | ASSLGSRGRGEKLF
. | TRBV18 | ASSPQGTGITHEQY
once | TRBV6-5 | ASSDRGGNQPQH
. | TRBV4-1 | ASSQARGGLTEAF
once | TRBV5-1 | ASSWPLTSDDTQY
. | TRBV9 | ASSPQTYRGYGGYT
. | TRBV30 | AWSGGVGYNEQF
. | TRBV6-5 | ASASSGGADTQY
. | TRBV5-8 | ASSRQVYTEAF
. | TRBV6-1 | ASSRAGDSYNEQF
. | TRBV13 | ASSVLDTTPIDTEAF
. | TRBV28 | ASSLSGRSYEQY
. | TRBV18 | ASSPGTVPGNTIY
. | TRBV28 | ASSLDGPPGAREQY
. | TRBV4-2 | ASSQDQAGVTGELF
. | TRBV14 | ASSTPGQNYGYT
. | TRBV21-1 | ASSSPGEGVPTRGEQY
. | TRBV7-3 | ASSLPGTSGTTDTQY
. | TRBV5-4 | ASSTRTGEHTEAF
once | TRBV30 | AWSRGDTQY
. | TRBV5-4 | ASSSYRGHQPQH
. | TRBV5-1 | ASSLVPSGANVLT
. | TRBV6-5 | ASSRGDRGDAPLH
. | TRBV4-1 | ASSQDGLPRGNEQF
. | TRBV2 | ASRGGASYNEQF
. | TRBV30 | AWSRVGFYGYT
. | TRBV5-1 | ASSSPRQVGDYEQY
. | TRBV30 | AWSVRQANYGYT
. | TRBV4-2 | ASSQEGGDHETQY
. | TRBV6-1 | ASSELRGSFTYEQY
. | TRBV28 | ASKRDRFGEKLF
. | TRBV7-9 | ASSPGQGGEQY
. | TRBV15 | ATSRVTGASGNTIY
. | TRBV4-1 | ASSFNSGLSTDTQY
. | TRBV15 | ATSRADGSGAF
. | TRBV7-3 | ASSPGLAVGTDTQY
. | TRBV28 | ASSLGQENTEAF
. | TRBV11-3 | ASSKSGTTDTQY
. | TRBV27 | ASSSSGRRHEQY
. | TRBV4-1 | ASSLDRAMNTEAF
once | TRBV30 | AWSSRHNEKLF
. | TRBV30 | AYLGQSGADTQY
. | TRBV25-1 | ASSERGNTIY
few | TRBV6-5 | ASSYFGTGNYGYT
. | TRBV7-8 | ASSQTTWAGLQPQH
. | TRBV30 | AWSVPDRALSGSPLH
. | TRBV29-1 | SVGGGLGPNYGYT